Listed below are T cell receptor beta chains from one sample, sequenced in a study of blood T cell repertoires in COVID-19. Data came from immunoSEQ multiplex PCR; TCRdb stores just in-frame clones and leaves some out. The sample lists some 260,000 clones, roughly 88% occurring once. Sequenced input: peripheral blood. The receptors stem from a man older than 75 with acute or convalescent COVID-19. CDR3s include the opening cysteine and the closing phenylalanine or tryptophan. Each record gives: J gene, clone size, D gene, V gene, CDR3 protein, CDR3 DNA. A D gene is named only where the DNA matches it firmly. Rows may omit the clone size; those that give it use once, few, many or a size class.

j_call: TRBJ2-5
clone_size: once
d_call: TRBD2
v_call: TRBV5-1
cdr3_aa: CASSPGLAGQETQYF
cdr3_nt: TGCGCCAGCAGCCCCGGACTAGCGGGCCAAGAGACCCAGTACTTC

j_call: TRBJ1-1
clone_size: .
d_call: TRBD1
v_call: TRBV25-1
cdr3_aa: CASSEVGQVNTEAFF
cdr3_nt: TGTGCCAGCAGTGAGGTTGGACAGGTGAACACTGAAGCTTTCTTT

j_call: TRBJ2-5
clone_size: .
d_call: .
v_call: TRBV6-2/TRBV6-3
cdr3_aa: CASSYWTAYQETQYF
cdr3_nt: TGTGCCAGCAGTTACTGGACTGCTTATCAAGAGACCCAGTACTTC

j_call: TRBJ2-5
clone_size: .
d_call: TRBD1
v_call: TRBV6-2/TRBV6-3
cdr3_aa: CASSYAGGSAETQYF
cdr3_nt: TGTGCCAGCAGTTACGCAGGGGGAAGTGCGGAGACCCAGTACTTC

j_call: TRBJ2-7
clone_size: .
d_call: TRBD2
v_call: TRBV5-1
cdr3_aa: CASSTGTSGSIYEQYF
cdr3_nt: TGCGCCAGCAGCACAGGGACTAGCGGGAGTATCTACGAGCAGTACTTC

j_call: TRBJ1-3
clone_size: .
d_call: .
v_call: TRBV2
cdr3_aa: CASSGNSIVHF
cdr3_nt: TGTGCCAGCTCGGGGAACAGTATTGTACATTTT

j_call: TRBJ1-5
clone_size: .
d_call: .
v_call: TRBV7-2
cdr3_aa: CASSSVGANQPQHF
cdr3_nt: TGTGCCAGCAGCTCAGTGGGGGCCAATCAGCCCCAGCATTTT

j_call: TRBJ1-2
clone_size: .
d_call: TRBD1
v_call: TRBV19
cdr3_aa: CASSTPPDRAYGYTF
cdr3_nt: TGTGCCAGTAGTACACCCCCGGACAGGGCCTATGGCTACACCTTC

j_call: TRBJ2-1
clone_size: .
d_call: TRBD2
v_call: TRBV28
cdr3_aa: CASRKGGTRYNEQFF
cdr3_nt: TGTGCCAGCAGAAAGGGGGGGACTAGATACAATGAGCAGTTCTTC

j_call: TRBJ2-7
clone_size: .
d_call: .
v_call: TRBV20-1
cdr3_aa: CSASVARGYEQYF
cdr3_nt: TGCAGTGCTAGTGTGGCCAGGGGTTACGAGCAGTACTTC

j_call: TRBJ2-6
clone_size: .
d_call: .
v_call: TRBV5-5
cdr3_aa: CASSRTEQGTGANVLTF
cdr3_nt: TGTGCCAGCAGCCGAACGGAACAGGGTACCGGGGCCAACGTCCTGACTTTC

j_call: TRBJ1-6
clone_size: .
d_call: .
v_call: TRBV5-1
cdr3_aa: CASSARGSYNSPLHF
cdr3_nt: TGCGCCAGCAGTGCCAGGGGTTCCTATAATTCACCCCTCCACTTT

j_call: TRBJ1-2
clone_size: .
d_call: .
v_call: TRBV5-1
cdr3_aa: CASSLGWGADYGYTF
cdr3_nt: TGCGCCAGCAGCTTGGGGTGGGGCGCGGACTATGGCTACACCTTC

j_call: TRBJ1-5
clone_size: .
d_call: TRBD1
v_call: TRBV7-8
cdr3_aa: CASSRQGAMGQPQHF
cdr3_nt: TGTGCCAGCAGCAGACAGGGGGCTATGGGTCAGCCCCAGCATTTT

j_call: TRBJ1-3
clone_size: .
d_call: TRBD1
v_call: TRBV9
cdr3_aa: CASSPQGAYGNTIYF
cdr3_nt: TGTGCCAGCAGCCCACAGGGGGCGTATGGAAACACCATATATTTT

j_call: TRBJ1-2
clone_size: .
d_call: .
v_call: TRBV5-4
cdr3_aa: CASSLHGSRGYTF
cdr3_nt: TGTGCCAGCAGCTTGCACGGGTCGCGGGGCTACACCTTC

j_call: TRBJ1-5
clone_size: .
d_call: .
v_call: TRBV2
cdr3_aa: CASSDTGSNQPQHF
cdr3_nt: TGTGCCAGCAGTGATACGGGGTCAAATCAGCCCCAGCATTTT

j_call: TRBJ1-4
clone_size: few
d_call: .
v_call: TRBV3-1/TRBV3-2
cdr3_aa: CASSTTATNEKLFF
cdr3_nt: TGTGCCAGCAGCACGACAGCAACTAATGAAAAACTGTTTTTT

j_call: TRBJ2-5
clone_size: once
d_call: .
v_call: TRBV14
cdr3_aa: CASSQVTTIGAQYF
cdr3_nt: TGTGCCAGCAGCCAAGTAACCACGATCGGGGCCCAGTACTTC

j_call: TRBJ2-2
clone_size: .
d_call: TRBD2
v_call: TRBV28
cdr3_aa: CASSPRTSGSFTGELFF
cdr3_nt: TGTGCCAGCAGTCCCCGGACTAGCGGGAGCTTTACCGGGGAGCTGTTTTTT

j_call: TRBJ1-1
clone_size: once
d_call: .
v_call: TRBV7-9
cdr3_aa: CASSLRVSGGNTEAFF
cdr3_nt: TGTGCCAGCAGCTTACGTGTCTCGGGGGGGAACACTGAAGCTTTCTTT

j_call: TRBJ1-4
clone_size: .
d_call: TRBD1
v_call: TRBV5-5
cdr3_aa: CASSPRQGNFLEKLFF
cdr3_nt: TGTGCCAGCAGCCCCAGACAGGGAAACTTCCTTGAAAAACTGTTTTTT

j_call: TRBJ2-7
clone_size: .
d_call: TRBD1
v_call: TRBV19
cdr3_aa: CASSIPGQRLYEQYF
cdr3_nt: TGTGCCAGTAGTATACCGGGACAGCGCCTGTACGAGCAGTACTTC

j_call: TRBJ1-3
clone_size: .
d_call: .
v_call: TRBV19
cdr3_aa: CASSTDTSSGNTIYF
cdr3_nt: TGTGCCAGTAGCACCGACACTAGCTCTGGAAACACCATATATTTT

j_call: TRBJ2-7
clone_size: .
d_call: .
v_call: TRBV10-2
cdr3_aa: CASTSGTSYEQYF
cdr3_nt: TGCGCCAGCACGAGCGGGACATCCTACGAGCAGTACTTC

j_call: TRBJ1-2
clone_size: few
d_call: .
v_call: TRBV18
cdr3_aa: CASSPQRDMANYGYTF
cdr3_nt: TGTGCCAGCTCACCACAACGGGATATGGCCAACTATGGCTACACCTTC

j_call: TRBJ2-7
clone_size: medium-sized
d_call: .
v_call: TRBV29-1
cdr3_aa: CSVEGRDRPYEQYF
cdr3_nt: TGCAGCGTTGAAGGTCGGGATAGACCCTACGAGCAGTACTTC

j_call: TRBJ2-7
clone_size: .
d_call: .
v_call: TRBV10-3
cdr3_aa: CAISAGQPYEQYF
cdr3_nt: TGTGCCATCAGCGCGGGACAGCCCTACGAGCAGTACTTC

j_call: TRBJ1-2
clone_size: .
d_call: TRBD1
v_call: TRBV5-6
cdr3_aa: CASSFSDRGPRTYGYTF
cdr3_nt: TGTGCCAGCAGCTTCTCGGACAGGGGGCCCAGAACCTATGGCTACACCTTC

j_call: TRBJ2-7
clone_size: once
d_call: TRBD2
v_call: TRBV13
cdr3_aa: CASSLLAGGPREQYF
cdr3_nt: TGTGCCAGCAGCTTACTAGCGGGAGGGCCGCGCGAGCAGTACTTC

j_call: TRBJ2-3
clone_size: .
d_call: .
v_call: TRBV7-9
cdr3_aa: CASSLRRGGSTDTQYF
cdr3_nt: TGTGCCAGCAGCCTTCGTAGGGGGGGGAGCACAGATACGCAGTATTTT

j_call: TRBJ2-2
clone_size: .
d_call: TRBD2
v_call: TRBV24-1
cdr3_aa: CATAGTSGIRELFF
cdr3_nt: TGTGCCACTGCCGGGACTAGCGGGATACGGGAGCTGTTTTTT

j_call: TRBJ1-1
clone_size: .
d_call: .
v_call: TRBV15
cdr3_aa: CATSSKLVTEAFF
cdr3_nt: TGTGCCACCAGCAGTAAGCTGGTGACTGAAGCTTTCTTT

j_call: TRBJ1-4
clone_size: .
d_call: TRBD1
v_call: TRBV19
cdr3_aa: CASRAGTGPTNEKLFF
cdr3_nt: TGTGCCAGTAGGGCCGGGACAGGGCCAACTAATGAAAAACTGTTTTTT

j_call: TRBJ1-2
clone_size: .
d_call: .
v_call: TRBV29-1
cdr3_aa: CSAGATGILNYGYTF
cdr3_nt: TGCAGCGCCGGAGCTACAGGGATCCTTAACTATGGCTACACCTTC

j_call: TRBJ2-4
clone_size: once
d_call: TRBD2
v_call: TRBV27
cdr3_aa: CASSLAGGPSHIQYF
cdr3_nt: TGTGCCAGCAGTTTAGCGGGAGGGCCCTCTCACATTCAGTACTTC

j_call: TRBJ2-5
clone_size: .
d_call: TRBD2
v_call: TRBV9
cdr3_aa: CASSVTSGMYQETQYF
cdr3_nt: TGTGCCAGCAGCGTGACTAGCGGGATGTACCAAGAGACCCAGTACTTC

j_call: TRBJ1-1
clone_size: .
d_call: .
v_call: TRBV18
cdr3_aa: CASSPQTDTEAFF
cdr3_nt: TGTGCCAGCTCACCACAGACAGATACTGAAGCTTTCTTT

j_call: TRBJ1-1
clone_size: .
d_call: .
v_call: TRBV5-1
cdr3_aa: CASSLAERNTEAFF
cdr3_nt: TGCGCCAGCAGCTTGGCTGAGCGGAACACTGAAGCTTTCTTT

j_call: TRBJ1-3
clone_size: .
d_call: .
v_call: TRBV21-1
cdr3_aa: CASSIQSGPGGNTIYF
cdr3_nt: TGTGCCAGCAGCATACAAAGTGGGCCGGGGGGAAACACCATATATTTT

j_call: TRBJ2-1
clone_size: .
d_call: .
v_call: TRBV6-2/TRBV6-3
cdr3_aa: CASSFRGLGDYNEQFF
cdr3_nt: TGTGCCAGCAGTTTCCGGGGGTTGGGGGATTACAATGAGCAGTTCTTC

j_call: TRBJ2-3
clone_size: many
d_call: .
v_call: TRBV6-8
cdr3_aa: CASSYGGEGTDTQYF
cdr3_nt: TGTGCCAGCAGTTACGGTGGAGAAGGCACAGATACGCAGTATTTT

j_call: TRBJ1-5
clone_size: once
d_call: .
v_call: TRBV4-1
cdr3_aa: CASSIGGLGQPQHF
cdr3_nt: TGCGCCAGCAGCATCGGGGGGCTGGGGCAGCCCCAGCATTTT

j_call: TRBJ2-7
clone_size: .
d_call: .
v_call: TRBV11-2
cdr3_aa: CASSPNIGGQYF
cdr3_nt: TGTGCCAGCAGCCCCAACATCGGCGGGCAGTACTTC

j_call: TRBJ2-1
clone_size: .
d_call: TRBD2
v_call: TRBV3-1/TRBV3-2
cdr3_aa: CASSQGLAVYNEQFF
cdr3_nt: TGTGCCAGCAGCCAAGGACTAGCGGTCTACAATGAGCAGTTCTTC

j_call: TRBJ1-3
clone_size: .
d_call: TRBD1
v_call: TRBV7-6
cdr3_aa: CASSPTRTGGPGNTIYF
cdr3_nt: TGTGCCAGCAGCCCCACCCGGACAGGAGGACCTGGAAACACCATATATTTT

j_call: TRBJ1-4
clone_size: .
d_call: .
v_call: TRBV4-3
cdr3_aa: CASSQDSGEKLFF
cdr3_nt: TGCGCCAGCAGCCAAGATTCGGGGGAAAAACTGTTTTTT

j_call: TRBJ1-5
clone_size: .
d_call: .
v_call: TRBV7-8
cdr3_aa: CASSLALPGDQPQHF
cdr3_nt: TGTGCCAGCAGCTTAGCCCTACCAGGGGATCAGCCCCAGCATTTT

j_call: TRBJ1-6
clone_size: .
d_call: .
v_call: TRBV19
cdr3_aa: CASTEEGTPNSPLHF
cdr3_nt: TGTGCCAGTACTGAGGAGGGCACTCCTAATTCACCCCTCCACTTT

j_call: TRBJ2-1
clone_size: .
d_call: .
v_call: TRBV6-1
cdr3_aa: CASSEEVRGSYNEQFF
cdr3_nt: TGTGCCAGCAGTGAAGAAGTCAGGGGATCCTACAATGAGCAGTTCTTC

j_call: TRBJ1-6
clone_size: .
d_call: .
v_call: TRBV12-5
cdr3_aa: CASGFITGYNSPLHF
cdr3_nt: TGTGCTAGTGGTTTTATCACAGGATATAATTCACCCCTCCACTTT

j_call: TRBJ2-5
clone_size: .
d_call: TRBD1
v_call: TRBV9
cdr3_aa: CASNRGQIVQETQYF
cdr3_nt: TGTGCCAGCAACAGGGGACAGATCGTCCAAGAGACCCAGTACTTC

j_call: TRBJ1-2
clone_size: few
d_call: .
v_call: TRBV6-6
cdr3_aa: CASSLQGPDYGYTF
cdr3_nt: TGTGCCAGCAGTCTCCAGGGTCCGGACTATGGCTACACCTTC

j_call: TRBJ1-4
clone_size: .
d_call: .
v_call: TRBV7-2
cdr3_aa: CASSYLREKLFF
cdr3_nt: TGTGCCAGCAGCTATCTCAGGGAAAAACTGTTTTTT

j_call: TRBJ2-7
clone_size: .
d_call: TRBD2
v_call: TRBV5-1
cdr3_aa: CASRGTTYEQYF
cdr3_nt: TGCGCCAGCAGAGGGACTACCTACGAGCAGTACTTC

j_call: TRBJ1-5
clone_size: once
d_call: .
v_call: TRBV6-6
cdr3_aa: CASRAPLIVSNQPQHF
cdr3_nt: TGTGCCAGCAGGGCCCCCCTGATCGTTAGCAATCAGCCCCAGCATTTT

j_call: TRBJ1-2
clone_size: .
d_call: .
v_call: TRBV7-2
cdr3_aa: CASSLEGGQDPYGYTF
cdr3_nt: TGTGCCAGCAGCTTAGAAGGCGGGCAGGACCCCTATGGCTACACCTTC

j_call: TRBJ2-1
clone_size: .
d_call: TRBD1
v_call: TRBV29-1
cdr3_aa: CSVEQGADNEQFF
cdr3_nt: TGCAGCGTTGAGCAGGGGGCGGACAATGAGCAGTTCTTC

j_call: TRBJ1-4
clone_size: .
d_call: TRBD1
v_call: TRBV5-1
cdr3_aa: CASSLGQGTEKLFF
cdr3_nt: TGCGCCAGCAGCTTGGGACAGGGGACGGAAAAACTGTTTTTT

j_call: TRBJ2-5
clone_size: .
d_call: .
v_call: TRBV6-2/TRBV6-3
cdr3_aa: CASSDNPQIETQYF
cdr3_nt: TGTGCCAGCAGTGACAACCCCCAAATAGAGACCCAGTACTTC